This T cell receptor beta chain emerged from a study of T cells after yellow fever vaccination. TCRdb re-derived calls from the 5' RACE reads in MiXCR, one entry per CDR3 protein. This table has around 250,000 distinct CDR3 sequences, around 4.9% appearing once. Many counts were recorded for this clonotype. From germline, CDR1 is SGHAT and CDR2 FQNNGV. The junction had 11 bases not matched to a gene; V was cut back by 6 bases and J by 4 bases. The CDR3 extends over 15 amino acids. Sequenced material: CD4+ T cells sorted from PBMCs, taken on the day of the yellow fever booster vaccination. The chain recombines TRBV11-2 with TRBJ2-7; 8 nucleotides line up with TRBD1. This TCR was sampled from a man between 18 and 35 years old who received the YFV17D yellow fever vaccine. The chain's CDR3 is CASRDARTGNYEQYF. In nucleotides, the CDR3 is TGTGCCAGCAGGGACGCGAGGACAGGGAATTACGAGCAGTACTTC. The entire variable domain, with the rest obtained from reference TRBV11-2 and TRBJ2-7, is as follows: EAGVAQSPRYKIIEKRQSVAFWCNPISGHATLYWYQQILGQGPKLLIQFQNNGVVDDSQLPKDRFSAERLKGVDSTLKIQPAKLEDSAVYLCASRDARTGNYEQYFGPGTRLTVT.